These 17 T cell receptor beta chains originate from one sample sequenced in a study of blood T cell repertoires in COVID-19. Data came from immunoSEQ multiplex PCR; TCRdb stores just in-frame clones and leaves some out. The repertoire holds some 300,000 clones, with approximately 89% as singletons. Sequenced: PBMCs or T cells enriched from blood (not recorded which). The receptors derive from a woman between 40 and 55 years old who had recovered from COVID-19.

This rearrangement joins TRBV6-5 to TRBJ1-5; D possibly corresponds to TRBD1 (5 bases). This CDR3 comprises 14 residues. The germline V gene encodes CDR1 MNHEY and CDR2 SVGAGI. Trimming pared 6 bases from V and 9 bases from J, leaving 18 bases between. In nucleotides, the CDR3 is TGTGCCAGCAGGCTGGTTGGGGCGGCCAGGCCCCAGCATTTT. Amino acid sequence: CASRLVGAARPQHF.

This clone was detected only a few times. The J gene is TRBJ1-1, the V gene TRBV5-4, with TRBD1 as a possible D gene (5 bases). Deletions cut 0 bases from V and 4 bases from J, with 13 bases between. Germline CDR1 SGHNT, CDR2 YYREEE (reference sequence). This CDR3 spans 15 amino acids. The CDR3 region is CASSLERGRGTEAFF. CDR3 bases: TGTGCCAGCAGCTTGGAGCGGGGGAGGGGCACTGAAGCTTTCTTT.

V is TRBV11-2 and J is TRBJ1-4; D might be TRBD1 (5 bases). CDR1 and CDR2 from the germline V gene are SGHAT and FQNNGV. The CDR3 is 15 amino acids. Trimming cost V 5 bases and J 10 bases, with 20 bases left between them. This CDR3 is CASSPRTRGIGKLFF. CDR3 bases: TGTGCCAGCAGCCCTCGGACACGGGGGATCGGAAAACTGTTTTTT.

This clone was detected only once. The chain recombines TRBV7-2 with TRBJ2-1; 10 bases line up with TRBD2. The ends lost 5 bases at V and 0 bases at J; junction bases unmatched: 7. The CDR3 sequence is 17 residues long. Germline V gene data show CDR1 as SGHTA and CDR2 as FQGNSA. The CDR3 is CASSPRTSGFSYNEQFF. Here the CDR3 DNA reads TGTGCCAGCAGCCCCAGGACTAGCGGATTCTCCTACAATGAGCAGTTCTTC.

The chain carries TRBV6-5 and TRBJ2-3, with TRBD2 identical over 12 bases. The CDR3 spans 15 residues. Germline V gene data show CDR1 as MNHEY and CDR2 as SVGAGI. Trimming took 6 bases from V and 1 from J; bases not matched to a gene: 2. CDR3 sequence (DNA): TGTGCCAGCAGACTAGCGGGAGGTCGCACAGATACGCAGTATTTT. Protein sequence: CASRLAGGRTDTQYF.

V is TRBV11-3 and J is TRBJ1-2; 8 positions agree with TRBD1. With 3 bases clipped from V and 4 bases from J, the junction kept 4 bases outside the gene matches. Germline V lookup: CDR1 SGHNT, CDR2 YENEEA. The CDR3 consists of 14 residues. The CDR3 DNA reads TGTGCCAGCAGCTTCGCCGGGACAGGCTATGGCTACACCTTC. Its translation is CASSFAGTGYGYTF.

The CDR3 nucleotides are TGTGCCAGCAGTTCCGACAGGGTATACGAGCAGTACTTC. This encodes CASSSDRVYEQYF. The chain carries TRBV6-5 and TRBJ2-7; TRBD1 agrees at 7 bases. The J segment lost 4 bases and the V segment lost 4 bases, leaving 4 bases of the junction unmatched. The CDR3 sequence is 13 residues long. CDR1 and CDR2 (germline): MNHEY, SVGAGI.

The chain employs TRBV5-4 and TRBJ2-3, with TRBD1 as a possible D gene (5 bases). The germline V and J ends were trimmed by 1 base and 0 bases, with 9 bases remaining between them. Germline V gives CDR1 SGHNT, CDR2 YYREEE (reference sequence). The CDR3 runs 15 residues. CDR3 nucleotides: TGTGCCAGCAGCTTGAGGGGCAGCAGCACAGATACGCAGTATTTT. This gives the protein CASSLRGSSTDTQYF.

The chain combines TRBV4-3 with TRBJ1-5; 10 bases fit TRBD1. Germline V lookup: CDR1 LGHNA, CDR2 YSLEER. The CDR3 has 17 residues. V shed 4 bases, J shed 5 bases, and the junction held 11 bases outside the gene matches. The CDR3 spells CASSPSPGQGLYQPQHF. Here the CDR3 DNA reads TGCGCCAGCAGCCCTTCCCCGGGACAGGGGCTTTATCAGCCCCAGCATTTT.

This clone was seen once. The chain carries TRBV30 and TRBJ1-2; D is unresolved. The CDR3 is 12 residues long. Per the germline V gene, CDR1 is GTSNPN and CDR2 is SVGIG (reference sequence). The V gene lost 4 bases and the J gene lost 0 bases, with 6 bases spanning the gap. The CDR3 DNA is TGTGCCTGGACTCGGGCTAACTATGGCTACACCTTC. Translation gives CAWTRANYGYTF.

This clone was found once. The CDR3, as DNA: TGTGCCAGCAGCCTCCAAGCAAGTAATAATTCACCCCTCCACTTT. This sequence encodes CASSLQASNNSPLHF. The chain links TRBV5-4 to TRBJ1-6; D not resolved. The CDR3 has 15 amino acids. With 4 bases removed from V and 5 bases from J, the gap between germline ends came to 13 bases. Germline-derived CDR1 and CDR2 are SGHNT and YYREEE (reference sequence).

The CDR3 sequence: CASSLSWSADTQYF. The CDR3 nucleotides are TGTGCCAGCAGTTTATCTTGGTCAGCAGATACGCAGTATTTT. The chain recombines TRBV28 with TRBJ2-3; D is unclear. V dropped 1 base and J dropped 4 bases, with 9 bases sitting between them. The germline CDR1 and CDR2 sequences are MDHEN and SYDVKM. This CDR3 spans 14 amino acids. Complete variable domain (other parts from reference TRBV28 and TRBJ2-3): DVKVTQSSRYLVKRTGEKVFLECVQDMDHENMFWYRQDPGLGLRLIYFSYDVKMKEKGDIPEGYSVSREKKERFSLILESASTNQTSMYLCASSLSWSADTQYFGPGTRLTVL.

This chain connects TRBV7-2 to TRBJ2-7, with 12 positions matching TRBD2. With V trimmed by 4 bases and J by 3 bases, 4 bases remained unmatched. The CDR3 covers 15 residues. From germline, CDR1 is SGHTA and CDR2 FQGNSA. In DNA, the CDR3 is TGTGCCAGCAGCTCCAGGACTAGCGGGATCTACGAGCAGTACTTC. Its protein is CASSSRTSGIYEQYF.

This chain joins TRBV25-1 and TRBJ2-2; 14 bases fit TRBD2. Germline CDR1 is MGHDK and CDR2 is SYGVNS. Losses at the gene ends were 4 bases for V and 6 bases for J; bases not matched to a gene: 7. CDR3 size: 17 residues. This chain's CDR3 is CASSGGTSGSSSGELFF. The DNA for the CDR3 is TGTGCCAGCAGTGGCGGGACTAGCGGGAGTAGTTCCGGGGAGCTGTTTTTT.

The chain combines TRBV11-3 with TRBJ1-2, with 7 positions matching TRBD1. The V segment lost 5 bases and the J segment 4 bases; nucleotides outside the gene matches: 13. Germline lookup yields CDR1 SGHNT and CDR2 YENEEA. There are 16 residues in the CDR3. CDR3 amino acids: CASSPTIKGAGYGYTF. The CDR3 DNA reads as TGTGCCAGCAGCCCGACGATCAAGGGGGCTGGCTATGGCTACACCTTC. The full variable domain, with the rest looked up from reference TRBV11-3 and TRBJ1-2, is EAGVVQSPRYKIIEKKQPVAFWCNPISGHNTLYWYLQNLGQGPELLIRYENEEAVDDSQLPKDRFSAERLKGVDSTLKIQPAELGDSAVYLCASSPTIKGAGYGYTFGSGTRLTVV.

The J gene is TRBJ1-1, the V gene TRBV28; 9 bases are shared with TRBD1. V shed 4 bases, J shed 0 bases, and the junction held 9 bases outside the gene matches. The CDR3 totals 17 residues. Germline V lookup: CDR1 MDHEN, CDR2 SYDVKM. The CDR3 nucleotides read TGTGCCAGCAGTTCGCTTCCGGGACAGGGACTGAACACTGAAGCTTTCTTT. It codes for CASSSLPGQGLNTEAFF.

V and J are TRBV11-3 and TRBJ2-1; possibly TRBD1 for D (6 bases). The CDR3 sequence is 13 residues long. The germline V gene has CDR1 SGHNT and CDR2 YENEEA. With 5 bases removed from V and 3 bases from J, the gap between germline ends came to 8 bases. CDR3 sequence: CASSGQNYNEQFF. The CDR3 nucleotides read TGTGCCAGCAGCGGACAGAACTACAATGAGCAGTTCTTC.